Following are 19 T cell receptor beta chains from one sample sequenced in a study of OX40 agonist ivuxolimab in advanced cancers. Only in-frame clones appear in the TCRdb table, and some are missing; sequencing was by immunoSEQ multiplex PCR. The sample includes some 29,000 clones, 80% to 95% of them seen just once. This material consisted of CD4+ or CD8+ T cells sorted from blood, taken in a trial of the OX40 agonist ivuxolimab. Receptor source: an adult with an advanced solid tumor such as melanoma, head and neck, liver or kidney cancer.

The gene calls are TRBV4-1 and TRBJ1-1; no definite D call. V lost 4 bases and J 3 bases, leaving 9 bases between the germline ends. From germline, CDR1 is MGHRA and CDR2 YSYEKL. The CDR3 consists of 13 residues. Here the CDR3 DNA reads TGCGCCAGCAGCCTAGGGCCTTACACTGAAGCTTTCTTT. This encodes CASSLGPYTEAFF.

The chain employs TRBV6-6 and TRBJ2-3; D ambiguous. V lost 7 bases and J 2 bases, leaving 16 bases between the germline ends. The CDR3 consists of 15 residues. The V gene's germline CDR1 is MNHNY and CDR2 SVGAGI (reference sequence). The CDR3 nucleotides are TGTGCCAGCACAAACGGGTACAGACACACAGATACGCAGTATTTT. It yields the protein CASTNGYRHTDTQYF.

The genes are TRBV5-4 and TRBJ2-3; D remains ambiguous. CDR3 length equals 13 residues. CDR1 is SGHNT and CDR2 is YYREEE in the germline V gene (reference sequence). V gave up 2 bases and J gave up 4 bases, with 8 bases separating them. CDR3 coding DNA: TGTGCCAGCAGCTTAGAAGACGCAGATACGCAGTATTTT. It encodes CASSLEDADTQYF.

J is TRBJ2-5 and V is TRBV4-1; tentative D call: TRBD1 (5 bases). Trimming took off 1 base at V and 1 base at J, with 10 bases between the two ends. The CDR3 consists of 15 residues. CDR1 and CDR2 (germline): MGHRA, YSYEKL. For the CDR3, the DNA is TGCGCCAGCAGCCAAGTCAGGACACCCCAAGAGACCCAGTACTTC. It is translated as CASSQVRTPQETQYF.

The rearrangement joins TRBV4-1 to TRBJ1-1; perhaps TRBD1 as D (6 bases). The CDR3 contains 13 residues. V dropped 3 bases and J dropped 5 bases, with 10 bases sitting between them. Germline V gene data show CDR1 as MGHRA and CDR2 as YSYEKL. The CDR3 DNA reads as TGCGCCAGCAGCCACCCCAGGGGAACTGAAGCTTTCTTT. Translation: CASSHPRGTEAFF.

V and J are TRBV11-2 and TRBJ2-7; D not certain. There are 14 residues in the CDR3. V shed 3 bases and J shed 4 bases, with 13 bases lying between them. From germline, CDR1 is SGHAT and CDR2 FQNNGV. CDR3 sequence (DNA): TGTGCCAGCAGCTTGGAATTCGAGGAGTACGAGCAGTACTTC. Translation gives CASSLEFEEYEQYF.

The V gene is TRBV29-1, the J gene TRBJ2-7; D possibly corresponds to TRBD2 (6 bases). V lost 1 base and J lost 5, with 15 bases in between. CDR3 length equals 14 residues. The V gene's germline CDR1 is SQVTM and CDR2 ANQGSEA. CDR3 sequence reads: CSVEGWGGNDEQYF. CDR3 coding DNA: TGCAGCGTTGAAGGGTGGGGAGGTAACGACGAGCAGTACTTC.

The chain uses TRBV11-2 and TRBJ2-6, with D perhaps TRBD1 (5 bases). The CDR3 runs to 18 residues. Trimming removed 0 bases at V and 0 bases at J, with 12 bases between. The germline V gene has CDR1 SGHAT and CDR2 FQNNGV. Here the CDR3 DNA reads TGTGCCAGCAGCTTAGACCACAGGCATCACTCTGGGGCCAACGTCCTGACTTTC. This sequence encodes CASSLDHRHHSGANVLTF.

CDR3 DNA: TGTGCCAGCAGCTCTCCTCCAATACAGGCTCATGAGCAGTTCTTC. Its protein product is CASSSPPIQAHEQFF. The chain combines TRBV11-2 with TRBJ2-1; D might be TRBD1 (5 bases). The V end was cut by 4 bases, the J end by 8 bases, with 18 bases between. The CDR3 sequence is 15 residues long. The germline gives CDR1 SGHAT, CDR2 FQNNGV.

The CDR3 is CASSQEVRTGGGEKLFF. In DNA form, the CDR3 reads TGTGCCAGCAGCCAAGAGGTTCGGACAGGGGGAGGAGAAAAACTGTTTTTT. This chain connects TRBV4-2 to TRBJ1-4; 10 bases fit TRBD1. The CDR3 spans 17 residues. Germline V CDR1 and CDR2: LGHNA, YNFKEQ. Trimming at V came to 0 bases and at J to 8 bases, leaving 9 bases not matched to a gene.

The J gene is TRBJ2-1, the V gene TRBV29-1; 12 bases are a match to TRBD2. CDR1 and CDR2 (germline): SQVTM, ANQGSEA. This CDR3 is built from 18 residues. After removal of 3 bases from V and 9 bases from J, the junction contained 18 bases not matched to a gene. The CDR3 is CSVDLGRVRLAGAAEQFF. Here the CDR3 DNA reads TGCAGCGTTGATTTGGGAAGGGTGAGACTAGCGGGAGCTGCTGAGCAGTTCTTC.

The rearrangement links TRBV7-6 to TRBJ1-2; no clear D gene. V was trimmed by 6 bases and J by 3 bases, leaving 11 bases between them. CDR3 length: 13 residues. Germline V gives CDR1 SGHVS, CDR2 FNYEAQ. In nucleotides, the CDR3 is TGTGCCAGCAGTCAGAGCCAGTACTATGGCTACACCTTC. Translated, it gives CASSQSQYYGYTF.

The chain links TRBV5-3 to TRBJ2-7; 9 bases align to TRBD1. TRBV5-3 is noted as an ORF with a role that remains uncertain. The V and J ends lost 8 bases and 0 bases, in that order; junction bases with no gene match: 9. The CDR3 loop spans 15 amino acids. This CDR3 is CASSEQGALSYEQYF. The DNA for the CDR3 is TGTGCCAGCAGCGAACAGGGGGCTCTCTCCTACGAGCAGTACTTC.

The chain carries TRBV6-5 and TRBJ1-2, with D maybe TRBD1 (6 bases). V was clipped by 5 bases and J by 7 bases, with 11 bases between them. The CDR3 is made up of 12 amino acids. The V gene's germline CDR1 is MNHEY and CDR2 SVGAGI. CDR3 residues: CASSAGTSGYTF. The CDR3 DNA sequence: TGTGCCAGCAGTGCGGGGACATCTGGCTACACCTTC.

This clone was detected only a few times. V usage is TRBV7-9 and J usage is TRBJ1-5; D is unresolved. Trimming left V 2 bases short and J 1 base short, with 6 bases between. The germline gives CDR1 SEHNR, CDR2 FQNEAQ (reference sequence). CDR3 length: 14 residues. The CDR3 DNA reads as TGTGCCAGCAGCTTAAGCGACAGCAATCAGCCCCAGCATTTT. It is translated as CASSLSDSNQPQHF.

This rearrangement joins TRBV6-5 to TRBJ2-7; 7 bases fit TRBD1. Looked up from germline, CDR1 is MNHEY and CDR2 is SVGAGI. V lost 2 bases, J lost 6 bases, and 7 bases stayed unmatched. The CDR3 consists of 14 residues. CDR3 amino acids: CASSYNTGVFEQYF. CDR3 DNA sequence: TGTGCCAGCAGTTACAACACAGGGGTCTTCGAGCAGTACTTC.

The J gene is TRBJ1-6, the V gene TRBV6-1; no reliable D call. CDR1 MNHNS and CDR2 SASEGT come from the germline V gene. The CDR3 sequence is 12 residues long. V was trimmed by 8 bases and J by 8 bases, leaving 10 bases between them. This CDR3 reads CASCRKDSPLHF. As DNA, the CDR3 is TGTGCCAGCTGCCGAAAGGATTCACCCCTCCACTTT.

This clone was seen just once. V and J are TRBV6-5 and TRBJ2-7; tentatively, D is TRBD1 (6 bases). Trimming left V 8 bases short and J 4 bases short, with 21 bases between. Germline-derived CDR1 and CDR2 are MNHEY and SVGAGI. The length of the CDR3 is 15 residues. The CDR3 region is CASGLRDTFWYEQYF. The CDR3 region has the DNA TGTGCCAGCGGCCTCCGGGACACCTTCTGGTACGAGCAGTACTTC.

The chain couples TRBV7-3 to TRBJ2-5, with no clear D. The CDR3 extends over 13 amino acids. The V end was cut by 1 base, the J end by 7 bases, with 10 bases between. Germline V gene data show CDR1 as SGHTA and CDR2 as FQGTGA. CDR3 loop: CASSLNMDGTQYF. In nucleotides, the CDR3 is TGTGCCAGCAGCTTAAATATGGATGGGACCCAGTACTTC.